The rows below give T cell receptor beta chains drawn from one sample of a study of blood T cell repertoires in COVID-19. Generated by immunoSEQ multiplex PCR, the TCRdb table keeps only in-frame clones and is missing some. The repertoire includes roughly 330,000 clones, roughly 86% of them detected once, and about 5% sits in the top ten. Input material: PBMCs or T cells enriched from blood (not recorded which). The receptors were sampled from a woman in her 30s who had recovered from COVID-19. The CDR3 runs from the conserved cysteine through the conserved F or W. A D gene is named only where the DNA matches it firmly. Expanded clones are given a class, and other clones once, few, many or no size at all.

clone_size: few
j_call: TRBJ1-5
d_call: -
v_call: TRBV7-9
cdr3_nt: TGTGCCAGCAGCTTAGCCTATGGACAGAATAGCAATCAGCCCCAGCATTTT
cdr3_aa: CASSLAYGQNSNQPQHF

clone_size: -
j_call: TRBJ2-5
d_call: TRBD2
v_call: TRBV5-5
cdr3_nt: TGTGCCAGCAGCTTGCTTCCGACTAGCGGGGTAGCGCTCCAAGAGACCCAGTACTTC
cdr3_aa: CASSLLPTSGVALQETQYF

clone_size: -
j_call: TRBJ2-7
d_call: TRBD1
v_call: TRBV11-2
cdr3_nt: TGTGCCAGCAGCCTTGCAGGGGGTGTCTTCTACGAGCAGTACTTC
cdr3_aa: CASSLAGGVFYEQYF

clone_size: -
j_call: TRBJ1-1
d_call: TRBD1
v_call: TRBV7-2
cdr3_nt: TGTGCCAGCAGCTTTGGGACAGGGTCGACCACTGAAGCTTTCTTT
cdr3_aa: CASSFGTGSTTEAFF

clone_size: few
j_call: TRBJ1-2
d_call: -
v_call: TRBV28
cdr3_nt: TGTGCCAGCAGCCCAAGACAGCCTAACTATGGCTACACCTTC
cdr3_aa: CASSPRQPNYGYTF

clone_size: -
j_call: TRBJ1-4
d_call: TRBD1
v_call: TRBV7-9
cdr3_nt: TGTGCCAGCAGCTCCCTTTACAGGGGGCGCCGTGAAAAACTGTTTTTT
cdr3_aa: CASSSLYRGRREKLFF

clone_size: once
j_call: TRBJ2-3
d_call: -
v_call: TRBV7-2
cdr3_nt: TGTGCCAGCAGCTCAGGTGGGACTTTCACAGATACGCAGTATTTT
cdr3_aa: CASSSGGTFTDTQYF

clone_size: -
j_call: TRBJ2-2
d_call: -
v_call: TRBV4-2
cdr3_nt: TGTGCCAGCCGGGCGAACACCGGGGAGCTGTTTTTT
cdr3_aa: CASRANTGELFF

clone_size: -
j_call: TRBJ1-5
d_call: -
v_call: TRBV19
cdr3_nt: TGTGCCAGTAGTATTGGCGGGAATCAGCCCCAGCATTTT
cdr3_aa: CASSIGGNQPQHF

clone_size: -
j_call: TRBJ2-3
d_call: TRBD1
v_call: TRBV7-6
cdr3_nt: TGTGCCAGCAGCTGGGGGGGACAGGGTAGCACAGATACGCAGTATTTT
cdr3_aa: CASSWGGQGSTDTQYF

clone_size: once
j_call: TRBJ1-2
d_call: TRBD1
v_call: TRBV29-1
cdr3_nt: TGCAGCGTTGAAGCTGACAGGGGTTATGGCTACACCTTC
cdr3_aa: CSVEADRGYGYTF

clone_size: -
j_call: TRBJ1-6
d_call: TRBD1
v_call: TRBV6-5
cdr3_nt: TGTGCCAGCAGTAGACAGGGCGGCCATAATTCACCCCTCCACTTT
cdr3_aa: CASSRQGGHNSPLHF

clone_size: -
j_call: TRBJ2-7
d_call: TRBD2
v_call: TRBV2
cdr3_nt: TGTGCCTCCCTCCCGGGACTAGCGGGGGGCGGGGCCTACGAGCAGTACTTC
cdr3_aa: CASLPGLAGGGAYEQYF

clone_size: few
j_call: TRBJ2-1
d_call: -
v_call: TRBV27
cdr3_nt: TGTGCCAGCGGGGGGTCGGGGTTCTCCTACAATGAGCAGTTCTTC
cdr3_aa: CASGGSGFSYNEQFF

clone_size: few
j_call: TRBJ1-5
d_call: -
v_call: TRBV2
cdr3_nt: TGTGCCAGCAGTGCGGGACAAAACAATCAGCCCCAGCATTTT
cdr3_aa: CASSAGQNNQPQHF

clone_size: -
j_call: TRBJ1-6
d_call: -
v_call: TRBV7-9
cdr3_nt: TGTGCCAGCAGCTTAAGTCAGGGTGACGGTTCACCCCTCCACTTT
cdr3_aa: CASSLSQGDGSPLHF

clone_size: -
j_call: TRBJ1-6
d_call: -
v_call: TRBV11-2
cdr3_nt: TGTGCCAGCAGCTTAGTAGGAGCACGAGATAATTCACCCCTCCACTTT
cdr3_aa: CASSLVGARDNSPLHF

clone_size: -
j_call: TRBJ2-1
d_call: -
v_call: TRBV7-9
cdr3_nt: TGTGCCAGCAGTCCTAGCGCCCAGCAGTTCTTC
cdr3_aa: CASSPSAQQFF

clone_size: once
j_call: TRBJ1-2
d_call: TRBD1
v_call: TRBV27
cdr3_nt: TGTGCCAGCAGTTTACACTGGACAGGGGCTGGCTATGGCTACACCTTC
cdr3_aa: CASSLHWTGAGYGYTF

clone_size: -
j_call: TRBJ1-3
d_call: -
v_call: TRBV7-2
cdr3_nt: TGTGCCAGCAGCTTAGGGGGCTTTATGAGAGCCACCATATATTTT
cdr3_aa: CASSLGGFMRATIYF

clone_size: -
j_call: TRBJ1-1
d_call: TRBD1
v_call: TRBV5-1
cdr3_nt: TGCGCCAGCAGCCAGGGGGCGAGCACTGAAGCTTTCTTT
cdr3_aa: CASSQGASTEAFF

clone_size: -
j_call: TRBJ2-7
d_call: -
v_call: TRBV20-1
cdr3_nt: TGCAGTGCTAGAGACAGTTACGAGCAGTACTTC
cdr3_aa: CSARDSYEQYF

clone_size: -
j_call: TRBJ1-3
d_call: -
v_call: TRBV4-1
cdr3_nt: TGCGCCAGCAGCCCTTACGTAGACTCTGGAAACACCATATATTTT
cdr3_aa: CASSPYVDSGNTIYF

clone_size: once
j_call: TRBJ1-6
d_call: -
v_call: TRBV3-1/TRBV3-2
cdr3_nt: TGTGCCAGCAGTTATACAGGAAATTCACCCCTCCACTTT
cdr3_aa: CASSYTGNSPLHF

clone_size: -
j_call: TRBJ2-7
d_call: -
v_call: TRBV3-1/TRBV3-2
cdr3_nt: TGTGCCAGCAGCCAAGTTAAGAACAGGAAAATCTACGAGCAGTACTTC
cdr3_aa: CASSQVKNRKIYEQYF

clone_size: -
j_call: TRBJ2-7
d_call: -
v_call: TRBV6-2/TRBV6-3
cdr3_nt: TGTGCCAGCAGTTACAATCTTGAGCAGTACTTC
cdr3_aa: CASSYNLEQYF